A single sample gave rise to the 11 T cell receptor beta chains below, sequenced in a study of human T cells and chemical hapten exposure. The time point is: patch test 1, 2 weeks after DPC sensitization. Treatment defined: therapeutic diphenylcyclopropenone sensitization with weekly scalp DPC. One entry per CDR3 protein, called by TCRdb with MiXCR from the RACE reads. This sample yields more than 150,000 distinct CDR3 sequences, of which about 14% are seen a single time; 1.5% to 2% belongs to the top ten. The sample was whole blood, taken in connection with sensitization to the hapten diphenylcyclopropenone (DPC). The receptors stem from a woman in her 30s with alopecia areata. Some clones in this sample may be carry-over from other donors' samples.

This clonotype turned up a few times. This chain uses TRBV6-2 or TRBV6-3 with TRBJ2-2; possible D gene TRBD1, 6 bases. Germline CDR1 is MNHEY and CDR2 is SVGEGT. The CDR3 contains 13 residues. V gave up 6 bases and J gave up 4 bases, with 9 bases separating them. CDR3 in amino acids: CASRLTGTGELFF. For the CDR3, the DNA is TGTGCCAGCAGACTGACAGGCACCGGGGAGCTGTTTTTT.

The rearrangement uses TRBV18 and TRBJ1-4; D is perhaps TRBD1 (6 bases). This CDR3 has 13 amino acids. Trimming left V 6 bases short and J 4 bases short, with 9 bases between. The germline V gene has CDR1 KGHSH and CDR2 LQKENI. The CDR3 region has the DNA TGTGCCAGCTCCCGACAGGATAATGAAAAACTGTTTTTT. Protein sequence: CASSRQDNEKLFF.

The gene calls are TRBV7-2 and TRBJ1-1, with a tentative D call TRBD1 (5 bases). Germline V CDR1 and CDR2: SGHTA, FQGNSA. V lost 5 bases, J lost 1 base, and 8 bases lay in between. The CDR3 totals 13 residues. CDR3 nucleotide sequence: TGTGCCAGCAGCCCGACAGCGAACACTGAAGCTTTCTTT. Translation: CASSPTANTEAFF.

The table lists this clonotype with many counts. The chain carries TRBV30 and TRBJ1-2, with 9 bases fitting TRBD1. Germline loops: CDR1 GTSNPN, CDR2 SVGIG (reference sequence). This CDR3 region has 19 residues. With V trimmed by 5 bases and J by 7 bases, 26 bases remained unmatched. CDR3 sequence (DNA): TGTGCCTGGGCCTACCGAACCCCCCTAACAGGGGGCTCCCAAGGTGGCTACACCTTC. Translated: CAWAYRTPLTGGSQGGYTF. The full variable domain, completed using reference TRBV30 and TRBJ1-2, is SQTIHQWPATLVQPVGSPLSLECTVEGTSNPNLYWYRQAAGRGLQLLFYSVGIGQISSEVPQNLSASRPQDRQFILSSKKLLLSDSGFYLCAWAYRTPLTGGSQGGYTFGSGTRLTVV.

This clonotype was found a few times. The rearrangement uses TRBV12-3 or TRBV12-4 and TRBJ1-5, with D possibly matching TRBD1 (5 bases). This CDR3 spans 13 amino acids. V lost 3 bases to trimming and J lost 6 bases, with 9 bases between them. Here the CDR3 reads CASSFSGIQPQHF. In DNA, the CDR3 is TGTGCCAGCAGTTTTTCAGGGATTCAGCCCCAGCATTTT.

The rearrangement joins TRBV20-1 to TRBJ2-1, with 9 bases fitting TRBD2. This CDR3 spans 13 amino acids. The V gene end was trimmed by 6 bases and the J gene end by 2 bases; junction bases not matched to a gene: 2. The V gene's germline CDR1 is DFQATT and CDR2 SNEGSKA (reference sequence). CDR3 in amino acids: CSAASGTYNEQFF. For the CDR3, the DNA is TGCAGTGCCGCTAGCGGGACCTACAATGAGCAGTTCTTC.

This clonotype was observed a handful of times. The CDR3 bases are TGTGCCAGCAGTTACGTCGTCGGGACAGTGGGTAGGGAGCCCCAGCATTTT. Encoded protein: CASSYVVGTVGREPQHF. The chain joins TRBV12-3 or TRBV12-4 to TRBJ1-5; TRBD1 aligns across 7 bases. The length of the CDR3 is 17 residues. The J segment lost 8 bases and the V segment lost 4 bases, leaving 17 bases of the junction unmatched.

This clonotype was counted ten times or more. The chain recombines TRBV12-3 or TRBV12-4 with TRBJ1-1; D gene unclear. V lost 3 bases and J lost 3, with 11 bases in between. The CDR3 is made up of 14 amino acids. The CDR3 nucleotides read TGTGCCAGCAGTTTGCGGGCAGCTGACACTGAAGCTTTCTTT. It codes for CASSLRAADTEAFF.

This clonotype was seen repeatedly, ten times or more. The CDR3 spells CASSIEGQRGYTF. Written as DNA, the CDR3 is TGTGCCAGTAGTATAGAGGGGCAACGAGGCTACACCTTC. The chain uses TRBV19 and TRBJ1-2, with D possibly being TRBD1 (5 bases). The CDR3 is 13 amino acids. Germline-derived CDR1 and CDR2 are LNHDA and SQIVND (reference sequence). V was clipped by 0 bases and J by 8 bases, with 10 bases between them.

In its sample, this clonotype was seen many times. The V call is TRBV28, the J call TRBJ2-7; either TRBD1 or TRBD2 may supply D (5 bases each). There are 17 residues in the CDR3. Trimming pared 3 bases from V and 4 bases from J, leaving 22 bases between. CDR1 MDHEN and CDR2 SYDVKM come from the germline V gene. CDR3 nucleotide sequence: TGTGCCAGCAGTTTCCCTACTCGAGGGGCGGTTCGGTACGAGCAGTACTTC. Translated: CASSFPTRGAVRYEQYF.

This clonotype was observed many times. The V call is TRBV7-6, the J call TRBJ1-5; D perhaps matches TRBD1 (5 bases). The ends were cut back, 3 bases at V and 0 bases at J, with 18 bases in the middle. Germline V gene lookup returns CDR1 SGHVS and CDR2 FNYEAQ. The CDR3 length is 18 residues. The CDR3 loop reads CASSLGLDGGTSNQPQHF. The CDR3 bases are TGTGCCAGCAGCTTGGGGCTTGACGGGGGGACTAGCAATCAGCCCCAGCATTTT. The variable domain in full, with the rest retrieved from reference TRBV7-6 and TRBJ1-5, is GAGVSQSPRYKVTKRGQDVALRCDPISGHVSLYWYRQALGQGPEFLTYFNYEAQQDKSGLPNDRFSAERPEGSISTLTIQRTEQRDSAMYRCASSLGLDGGTSNQPQHFGDGTRLSIL.